This T cell receptor (beta chain) was obtained from a study of early T cells in non-severe SARS-CoV-2 infection. Germline CDR1 and CDR2: DFQATT and SNEGSKA (reference sequence). CDR3 size: 15 residues. Germline trimming cut 3 bases from V and 7 bases from J; bases unmatched to any gene: 9. Unique molecular identifiers were attached to individual cDNA molecules. TCRdb re-analysed the 5' RACE reads in MiXCR, keeping a single row per CDR3 protein. Counted here are fewer than 55,000 distinct CDR3 sequences, about 9.3% occurring once; the ten biggest clones make up around 4%. This clonotype was picked up many times.

This receptor was identified in an adult who was a healthcare worker with PCR-confirmed SARS-CoV-2 infection or an uninfected control (not recorded which). This chain uses TRBV20-1 with TRBJ2-1; 10 bases match TRBD2. Sequencing input: whole blood. In DNA, the CDR3 is TGCAGTGCTAGTATAAGTCTAGCGGGGGTTAATGAGCAGTTCTTC. Translated: CSASISLAGVNEQFF.